The 27 T cell receptor beta chains in this list originate from one sample, sequenced in a study of T cells in Graves' hyperthyroidism and ophthalmopathy. TCR beta CDR3 regions were amplified from RNA. HTBI primers were used for first-round RT-PCR of the TCR CDR3. One entry per CDR3 protein, called by TCRdb with MiXCR from the multiplex PCR reads. The data contain some 300,000 distinct CDR3 sequences, about 19% of them singletons. The specimen was blood. The receptors were sampled from a man in his fifties with Graves' ophthalmopathy.

Ten or more counts support this clonotype. This chain uses TRBV28 with TRBJ2-7; D gene ambiguous. Between the trimmed V and J ends, which lost 6 bases and 3 bases, there was a span of 6 bases. Germline V gives CDR1 MDHEN, CDR2 SYDVKM. This CDR3 spans 11 amino acids. CDR3 coding DNA: TGTGCCAGCAGCCTCTACTACGAGCAGTACTTC. As protein: CASSLYYEQYF.

The sample holds many counts of this clonotype. This rearrangement joins TRBV7-9 to TRBJ2-7, with D uncertain. The CDR3 runs to 14 residues. Germline V gene lookup returns CDR1 SEHNR and CDR2 FQNEAQ (reference sequence). V was pared by 0 bases and J by 0 bases, with 6 bases between. CDR3 bases: TGTGCCAGCAGCTTAGCTGGGCCCTCCTACGAGCAGTACTTC. Protein: CASSLAGPSYEQYF. The variable domain in full, completed from reference TRBV7-9 and TRBJ2-7, reads DTGVSQNPRHKITKRGQNVTFRCDPISEHNRLYWYRQTLGQGPEFLTYFQNEAQLEKSRLLSDRFSAERPKGSFSTLEIQRTEQGDSAMYLCASSLAGPSYEQYFGPGTRLTVT.

This clonotype was seen a handful of times. Here the CDR3 DNA reads TGTGCCAGCAGGGAAACAGGGGGTTTTTATGGCTACACCTTC. This encodes CASRETGGFYGYTF. This chain links TRBV6-1 with TRBJ1-2; 8 bases are shared with TRBD1. This CDR3 has 14 amino acids. The V and J ends lost 6 bases and 5 bases, in that order; junction bases with no gene match: 8. Germline V gives CDR1 MNHNS, CDR2 SASEGT.

This clonotype occurred a few times. The gene calls are TRBV15 and TRBJ2-4; D might be TRBD2 (5 bases). V lost 5 bases and J lost 0, with 14 bases in between. CDR1 LNHNV and CDR2 YYDKDF come from the germline V gene (reference sequence). This CDR3 is 16 amino acids long. The CDR3 DNA is TGTGCCACCAGCCCTACTAGGAGTGGAGCCAAAAACATTCAGTACTTC. Translation gives CATSPTRSGAKNIQYF.

The genes are TRBV6-1 and TRBJ1-5; 8 bases are a match to TRBD1. Germline CDR1 reads MNHNS; CDR2 reads SASEGT. This CDR3 region has 16 residues. V was clipped by 1 base and J by 9 bases; unmatched bases: 11. The CDR3 DNA follows: TGTGCCAGCAGTGAAGAGGACAGGGTGGGGCGCCGGCCCCAGCATTTT. This sequence encodes CASSEEDRVGRRPQHF.

This clonotype appeared a few times. The rearrangement links TRBV20-1 to TRBJ2-6; D gene uncertain. The CDR3 contains 12 residues. Per the germline V gene, CDR1 is DFQATT and CDR2 is SNEGSKA (reference sequence). Trimming shortened V by 4 bases and J by 0 bases, and 1 base separated the two germline ends. The chain's CDR3 is CSATSGANVLTF. For the CDR3, the DNA is TGCAGTGCTACCTCTGGGGCCAACGTCCTGACTTTC.

This clonotype was counted between two and nine times. This chain links TRBV7-6 with TRBJ2-7, with TRBD2 matching over 14 bases. CDR3 length: 16 amino acids. CDR1 is SGHVS and CDR2 is FNYEAQ in the germline V gene. After removal of 5 bases from V and 2 bases from J, the junction contained 5 bases not matched to a gene. The CDR3, as DNA: TGTGCCAGCAGCAAGGGACTAGCGGGAGACACCTACGAGCAGTACTTC. Translation gives CASSKGLAGDTYEQYF.

This clonotype was seen repeatedly, ten times or more. V is TRBV27 and J is TRBJ1-1; 11 positions agree with TRBD1. There are 14 residues in the CDR3. With V trimmed by 5 bases and J by 3 bases, 2 bases remained unmatched. Germline V gene sequence: CDR1 MNHEY, CDR2 SMNVEV (reference sequence). The CDR3 reads CASSRDRGDTEAFF. The CDR3 DNA reads TGTGCCAGCAGTCGGGACAGGGGGGACACTGAAGCTTTCTTT.

This clonotype has a count of ten or more. The rearrangement uses TRBV11-3 and TRBJ2-3; TRBD2 is a possible D gene (6 bases). This CDR3 region has 14 residues. The germline V gene encodes CDR1 SGHNT and CDR2 YENEEA. Trimming took off 5 bases at V and 2 bases at J, with 11 bases between the two ends. CDR3 sequence (DNA): TGTGCCAGCAGCGCGGGGCTCCCCACAGATACGCAGTATTTT. Protein sequence: CASSAGLPTDTQYF.

The sample holds many counts of this clonotype. The gene calls are TRBV2 and TRBJ2-7; 9 bases align to TRBD2. Germline lookup yields CDR1 SNHLY and CDR2 FYNNEI. The CDR3 is 16 residues long. J was trimmed by 4 bases and V by 0 bases; bases with no gene match: 7. CDR3 nucleotide sequence: TGTGCCAGCAGTGAAGCTTTCCCTAGCGGGACTTACGAGCAGTACTTC. Translated, it gives CASSEAFPSGTYEQYF.

Many counts were recorded for this clonotype. The chain uses TRBV20-1 and TRBJ2-3; TRBD2 agrees at 8 bases. V was clipped by 0 bases and J by 2 bases; unmatched bases: 16. The CDR3 length is 19 residues. CDR1 is DFQATT, CDR2 SNEGSKA, per germline (reference sequence). The CDR3 region is CSARDFAMVAGPPTDTQYF. The CDR3 DNA sequence: TGCAGTGCTAGAGATTTTGCGATGGTAGCGGGGCCCCCCACAGATACGCAGTATTTT.

This clonotype was detected ten times or more. The rearrangement links TRBV3-1 to TRBJ1-3; no firm D call. Germline V gene data show CDR1 as LGHDT and CDR2 as YNNKEL (reference sequence). This CDR3 contains 15 residues. V was trimmed by 1 base and J by 2 bases, leaving 9 bases between them. The DNA for the CDR3 is TGTGCCAGCAGCCAAGCGGGAGGAGCTGGAAACACCATATATTTT. Translating gives CASSQAGGAGNTIYF.

This sequence joins TRBV5-1 and TRBJ1-1, with D perhaps TRBD1 (6 bases). This CDR3 region has 12 residues. The germline V and J ends were trimmed by 7 bases and 4 bases, with 11 bases remaining between them. CDR1 is SGHRS and CDR2 is YFSETQ in the germline V gene. The CDR3: CASQGYGTEAFF. The CDR3 DNA sequence: TGCGCCAGCCAGGGGTATGGCACTGAAGCTTTCTTT.

This clonotype was seen a handful of times. The chain uses TRBV9 and TRBJ1-3; 8 nucleotides align to TRBD1. Germline V gene lookup returns CDR1 SGDLS and CDR2 YYNGEE. Unmatched junction bases numbered 8, after V lost 4 bases and J lost 2 bases. This CDR3 is 16 amino acids long. CDR3 sequence reads: CASSTTQGAAGNTIYF. DNA of the CDR3: TGTGCCAGCAGCACTACCCAGGGGGCGGCTGGAAACACCATATATTTT.

This clonotype was seen repeatedly, ten times or more. V is TRBV11-1 and J is TRBJ2-7, with 8 bases identical to TRBD2. V lost 4 bases and J lost 3; bases outside the gene matches: 2. CDR3 size: 13 residues. Per germline, CDR1 SGHAT and CDR2 FQDESV (reference sequence). The CDR3 sequence: CASSSGLDYEQYF. The DNA of the CDR3 is TGTGCCAGCAGCTCGGGACTAGACTACGAGCAGTACTTC.

The chain couples TRBV20-1 to TRBJ1-5; 7 positions match TRBD1. Germline V lookup: CDR1 DFQATT, CDR2 SNEGSKA (reference sequence). The CDR3 is made up of 17 amino acids. Trimming took 1 base from V and 0 from J; bases not matched to a gene: 9. CDR3 sequence reads: CSARGGGRGYSNQPQHF. CDR3 nucleotides: TGCAGTGCTAGAGGTGGGGGCAGGGGGTATAGCAATCAGCCCCAGCATTTT.

Only a few counts were recorded for this clonotype. The chain combines TRBV6-1 with TRBJ1-5, with 8 bases identical to TRBD1. The CDR3 runs 15 residues. V trimming: 7 bases; J trimming: 5 bases; junction bases outside the gene matches: 10. From germline, CDR1 is MNHNS and CDR2 SASEGT. The CDR3 sequence is CASTTQGALHQPQHF. Written as DNA, the CDR3 is TGTGCCAGCACCACCCAGGGGGCCCTCCATCAGCCCCAGCATTTT.

This clonotype appeared a few times. This CDR3 is CASSVEGGRYSGANVLTF. CDR3 bases: TGTGCCAGCAGCGTAGAGGGGGGACGGTACTCTGGGGCCAACGTCCTGACTTTC. The rearrangement uses TRBV9 and TRBJ2-6, with D perhaps matching TRBD1 or TRBD2 (6 bases each). V lost 0 bases and J 0 bases, leaving 13 bases between the germline ends. The CDR3 is 18 amino acids. In germline, CDR1 is SGDLS, CDR2 YYNGEE.

The chain carries TRBV5-5 and TRBJ2-6; D gene unclear. This CDR3 is built from 12 residues. Deletions cut 6 bases from V and 8 bases from J, with 9 bases between. The germline CDR1 and CDR2 sequences are SGHKS and YYEKEE (reference sequence). CDR3 coding DNA: TGTGCCAGCACCCTCCGGTCCAACGTCCTGACTTTC. It codes for CASTLRSNVLTF.

This clonotype has a handful of counts. The chain recombines TRBV5-6 with TRBJ1-5; possible D gene TRBD1, 5 bases. CDR1 and CDR2 from the germline V gene are SGHDT and YYEEEE. V lost 4 bases, J lost 2 bases, and 16 bases lay in between. The CDR3 covers 16 residues. The CDR3 DNA sequence: TGTGCCAGCAGCCCCCGGGGCATGGTCGGCAATCAGCCCCAGCATTTT. It yields the protein CASSPRGMVGNQPQHF.

The chain recombines TRBV7-2 with TRBJ2-1, with TRBD2 as a possible D gene (6 bases). The CDR3 extends over 14 amino acids. Germline V gene sequence: CDR1 SGHTA, CDR2 FQGNSA. The germline V and J ends were trimmed by 4 bases and 7 bases, with 14 bases remaining between them. The DNA of the CDR3 is TGTGCCAGCAGCTCAACTGGACTATTAAATGAGCAGTTCTTC. Translated: CASSSTGLLNEQFF.

This clonotype occurred a few times. This sequence joins TRBV19 and TRBJ2-3, with a possible D match to TRBD2 (6 bases). The CDR3 consists of 15 residues. V was clipped by 10 bases and J by 0 bases, with 17 bases between them. Per germline, CDR1 LNHDA and CDR2 SQIVND (reference sequence). This chain's CDR3 is CATRGAGTSTDTQYF. CDR3 coding DNA: TGTGCCACTAGGGGAGCGGGTACTAGCACAGATACGCAGTATTTT.

This clonotype came up a few times. The chain combines TRBV28 with TRBJ2-2, with TRBD2 matching over 8 bases. Germline V gene sequence: CDR1 MDHEN, CDR2 SYDVKM. This CDR3 is built from 13 residues. Losses at the gene ends were 6 bases for V and 7 bases for J; bases not matched to a gene: 4. The CDR3 bases are TGTGCCAGCAGGGGGGGACTAGTCGGGGAGCTGTTTTTT. As protein: CASRGGLVGELFF.

V gene TRBV7-2 combines with J gene TRBJ2-1, with a tentative D call TRBD2 (5 bases). The CDR3 is made up of 13 amino acids. Germline V gives CDR1 SGHTA, CDR2 FQGNSA. Trimming removed 3 bases from V and 7 bases from J, with 10 bases in between. CDR3 DNA: TGTGCCAGCAGCTTCCGGAGAGGGAATGAGCAGTTCTTC. It specifies CASSFRRGNEQFF.

There are many counts of this clonotype. The rearrangement links TRBV6-1 to TRBJ2-2; D possibly corresponds to TRBD2 (6 bases). V gave up 4 bases and J gave up 0 bases, with 15 bases separating them. CDR1 and CDR2 (germline): MNHNS, SASEGT. The CDR3 runs to 17 residues. The CDR3 protein is CASSVRGRGTNTGELFF. The CDR3 nucleotides read TGTGCCAGCAGTGTTCGGGGGAGAGGGACGAACACCGGGGAGCTGTTTTTT.

In its sample, this clonotype was seen many times. The CDR3, as DNA: TGCAGTGCCCCCGCGGGGGGCATAGCGGGAGTAGGGGTCCAAGAGACCCAGTACTTC. This sequence encodes CSAPAGGIAGVGVQETQYF. The chain has TRBV20-1 and TRBJ2-5, with 9 positions matching TRBD2. V trimming: 6 bases; J trimming: 1 base; junction bases outside the gene matches: 21. The CDR3 covers 19 residues. Per germline, CDR1 DFQATT and CDR2 SNEGSKA (reference sequence).

The gene calls are TRBV6-1 and TRBJ1-2; D remains unclear. The V gene's germline CDR1 is MNHNS and CDR2 SASEGT. The V end lost 5 bases, the J end lost 5 bases, and 18 bases lay between the germline ends. CDR3 length equals 15 residues. The CDR3 coding sequence is TGTGCCAGCAGTTTCCTTGCCGGCAACTCGTATGGCTACACCTTC. It codes for CASSFLAGNSYGYTF.